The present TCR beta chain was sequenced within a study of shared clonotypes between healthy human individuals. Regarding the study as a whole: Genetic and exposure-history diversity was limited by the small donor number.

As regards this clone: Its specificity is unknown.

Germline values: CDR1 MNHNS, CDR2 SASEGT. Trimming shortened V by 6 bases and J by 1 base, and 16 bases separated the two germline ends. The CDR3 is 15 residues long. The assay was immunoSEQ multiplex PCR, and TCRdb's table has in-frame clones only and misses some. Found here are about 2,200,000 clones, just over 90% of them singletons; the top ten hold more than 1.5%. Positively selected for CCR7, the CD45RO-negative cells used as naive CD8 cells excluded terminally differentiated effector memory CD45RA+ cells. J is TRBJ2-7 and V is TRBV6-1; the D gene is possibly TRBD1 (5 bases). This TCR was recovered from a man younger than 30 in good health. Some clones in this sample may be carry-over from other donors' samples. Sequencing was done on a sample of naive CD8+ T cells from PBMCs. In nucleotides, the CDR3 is TGTGCCAGCAGCCTATCCTGGGCAGGGTCCTACGAGCAGTACTTC. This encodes CASSLSWAGSYEQYF.